The 24 T cell receptor beta chains below were found in one sample sequenced in a study of OX40 agonist ivuxolimab in advanced cancers. Method: immunoSEQ multiplex PCR; TCRdb's copy keeps in-frame clones and lacks some. The sample contains about 47,000 clones, around 81% of which appear only once. Sequences were derived from CD4+ or CD8+ T cells sorted from blood, sampled in a trial of the OX40 agonist ivuxolimab. The origin of the receptors is an adult with an advanced solid tumor such as melanoma, head and neck, liver or kidney cancer.

Only a few counts were recorded for this clone. This chain links TRBV5-6 with TRBJ2-7; D possibly corresponds to TRBD2 (5 bases). Looked up from germline, CDR1 is SGHDT and CDR2 is YYEEEE. V was pared by 0 bases and J by 6 bases, with 13 bases between. The CDR3 runs to 14 residues. The CDR3 nucleotides are TGTGCCAGCAGCTTGGTAGGGAGAAACGTCGAGCAGTACGTC. This codes for CASSLVGRNVEQYV.

The V and J genes are TRBV6-5 and TRBJ1-2; D is unclear. The CDR3 is 11 amino acids. Germline V CDR1 and CDR2: MNHEY, SVGAGI. Trimming took 2 bases from V and 6 from J, leaving 4 bases between them. The CDR3 DNA is TGTGCCAGCAGTTACGGGGATGGCTACACCTTC. This encodes CASSYGDGYTF.

The rearrangement uses TRBV11-2 and TRBJ2-2; D possibly corresponds to TRBD2 (6 bases). CDR1 SGHAT and CDR2 FQNNGV come from the germline V gene. The V and J ends lost 4 bases and 2 bases respectively, with 14 bases between them. The CDR3 sequence is 16 residues long. CDR3 bases: TGTGCCAGCAGCTCAATGGACTATTTTAACACCGGGGAGCTGTTTTTT. Its protein product is CASSSMDYFNTGELFF.

The rearrangement joins TRBV5-1 to TRBJ1-1; D is unresolved. CDR1 and CDR2 (germline): SGHRS, YFSETQ. There are 13 residues in the CDR3. Deletions cut 2 bases from V and 5 bases from J, with 10 bases between. CDR3 DNA: TGCGCCAGCAGCTTTTCGCCGGGAACTGAAGCTTTCTTT. It yields the protein CASSFSPGTEAFF.

The rearrangement links TRBV9 to TRBJ2-2; a possible D gene is TRBD2 (6 bases). The germline V gene has CDR1 SGDLS and CDR2 YYNGEE. The CDR3 contains 16 residues. Trimming pared 3 bases from V and 0 bases from J, leaving 12 bases between. The CDR3 DNA is TGTGCCAGCAGCGCGGGACTCTTCGCGAACACCGGGGAGCTGTTTTTT. Its translation: CASSAGLFANTGELFF.

This chain uses TRBV11-3 with TRBJ2-1; 14 positions match TRBD2. Germline V lookup: CDR1 SGHNT, CDR2 YENEEA. This CDR3 has 13 amino acids. J was trimmed by 13 bases and V by 5 bases; bases with no gene match: 4. This CDR3 reads CASSLGLAGEQFF. The DNA of the CDR3 is TGTGCCAGCAGCCTGGGACTAGCGGGAGAACAGTTCTTC.

The rearrangement uses TRBV6-5 and TRBJ1-1; D uncertain. The V and J ends lost 2 bases and 1 base respectively, with 8 bases between them. There are 14 residues in the CDR3. Germline V CDR1 and CDR2: MNHEY, SVGAGI. CDR3 DNA sequence: TGTGCCAGCAGTTACATGTCGGAGAACACTGAAGCTTTCTTT. It is translated as CASSYMSENTEAFF.

This sequence joins TRBV6-5 and TRBJ1-1; a weak D match, TRBD1 (5 bases). This CDR3 has 11 residues. Per germline, CDR1 MNHEY and CDR2 SVGAGI. The V and J ends lost 6 bases and 3 bases respectively, with 5 bases between them. Written as DNA, the CDR3 is TGTGCCAGCAGGACAGACACTGAAGCTTTCTTT. Protein product: CASRTDTEAFF.

This clone was picked up a small number of times. The J gene is TRBJ1-1, the V gene TRBV2; D is undetermined. In germline, CDR1 is SNHLY, CDR2 FYNNEI. The CDR3 is 11 amino acids. Between the trimmed V and J ends, which lost 8 bases and 2 bases, there was a span of 6 bases. The CDR3 DNA sequence: TGTGCCAGCGAATCAAACACTGAAGCTTTCTTT. As protein: CASESNTEAFF. Drawing the rest from reference TRBV2 and TRBJ1-1, the complete variable domain is EPEVTQTPSHQVTQMGQEVILRCVPISNHLYFYWYRQILGQKVEFLVSFYNNEISEKSEIFDDQFSVERPDGSNFTLKIRSTKLEDSAMYFCASESNTEAFFGQGTRLTVV.

This clone was seen a single time. This chain connects TRBV27 to TRBJ1-2; 8 bases are a match to TRBD1. The CDR3 loop spans 14 amino acids. The ends lost 4 bases at V and 4 bases at J; junction bases unmatched: 5. Germline V CDR1 and CDR2: MNHEY, SMNVEV (reference sequence). This chain's CDR3 is CASSSGQGVYGYTF. CDR3 DNA: TGTGCCAGCAGTTCCGGACAGGGCGTCTATGGCTACACCTTC.

The chain links TRBV27 to TRBJ2-2; D is ambiguous. CDR1 is MNHEY, CDR2 SMNVEV, per germline (reference sequence). V lost 1 base and J 3 bases, leaving 9 bases between the germline ends. This CDR3 comprises 15 residues. The CDR3 spells CASSLFPLDTGELFF. In DNA form, the CDR3 reads TGTGCCAGCAGTTTATTTCCACTGGACACCGGGGAGCTGTTTTTT.

This chain connects TRBV6-5 to TRBJ1-2, with a possible D match to TRBD1 (5 bases). The germline V gene has CDR1 MNHEY and CDR2 SVGAGI. The V end was cut by 5 bases, the J end by 8 bases, with 21 bases between. This CDR3 is built from 15 residues. The CDR3 DNA reads as TGTGCCAGCAGTACCGTGGACGGCCAGGGTATAGGCTACACCTTC. Its translation: CASSTVDGQGIGYTF.

The rearrangement links TRBV28 to TRBJ2-2; D remains unclear. Trimming pared 3 bases from V and 2 bases from J, leaving 4 bases between. The V gene's germline CDR1 is MDHEN and CDR2 SYDVKM. This CDR3 has 13 amino acids. CDR3 sequence reads: CASSFDNTGELFF. CDR3 nucleotides: TGTGCCAGCAGTTTCGACAACACCGGGGAGCTGTTTTTT.

The chain joins TRBV4-3 to TRBJ1-1, with a tentative D call TRBD1 (5 bases). The V end lost 2 bases, the J end lost 4 bases, and 11 bases lay between the germline ends. CDR1 and CDR2 (germline): LGHNA, YSLEER. This CDR3 is built from 14 residues. The CDR3 reads CASSQLPGGTEAFF. The CDR3 nucleotides are TGCGCCAGCAGCCAACTCCCGGGGGGCACTGAAGCTTTCTTT.

This clone occurred a few times. The chain couples TRBV9 to TRBJ2-7; 8 bases agree with TRBD1. CDR1 and CDR2 from the germline V gene are SGDLS and YYNGEE. The CDR3 consists of 15 residues. J gave up 3 bases and V 3 bases, and 8 bases lay outside the gene matches. As DNA, the CDR3 is TGTGCCAGCAGCGAGGGCAGGACAGGGATCTACGAGCAGTACTTC. As protein: CASSEGRTGIYEQYF.

This chain joins TRBV6-1 and TRBJ1-5, with TRBD1 matching over 8 bases. Germline trimming cut 6 bases from V and 1 base from J; bases unmatched to any gene: 5. The length of the CDR3 is 15 residues. The V gene's germline CDR1 is MNHNS and CDR2 SASEGT. For the CDR3, the DNA is TGTGCCAGCAGCTTCCAGGGGGCCAGCAATCAGCCCCAGCATTTT. Translation gives CASSFQGASNQPQHF.

The chain has TRBV15 and TRBJ2-1; 11 bases align to TRBD2. Germline V gene lookup returns CDR1 LNHNV and CDR2 YYDKDF (reference sequence). CDR3 size: 16 residues. V was pared by 0 bases and J by 7 bases, with 5 bases of the junction left unmatched. The CDR3 DNA reads as TGTGCCACCAGCAGAGATGAACTAGCGGGAGTGAATGAGCAGTTCTTC. Amino acid sequence: CATSRDELAGVNEQFF.

This clone was seen more than once but under ten times. This rearrangement joins TRBV4-1 to TRBJ1-5; D is unclear. Trimming cost V 4 bases and J 0 bases, with 7 bases left between them. The CDR3 covers 14 residues. Germline loops: CDR1 MGHRA, CDR2 YSYEKL. The CDR3 loop reads CASSPPDSNQPQHF. The CDR3 nucleotides read TGCGCCAGCAGCCCCCCTGATAGCAATCAGCCCCAGCATTTT.

The chain links TRBV5-1 to TRBJ1-3; 7 bases match TRBD1. Germline CDR1 is SGHRS and CDR2 is YFSETQ. The trim removed 4 bases at V and 7 bases at J, leaving 8 bases unmatched. The CDR3 loop spans 14 amino acids. Written as DNA, the CDR3 is TGCGCCAGCAGCCCTTGGGACAGAAGTAACACCATATATTTT. It yields the protein CASSPWDRSNTIYF.

This chain joins TRBV5-8 and TRBJ2-2; no firm D call. Germline CDR1 and CDR2: SGHTS and YDEGEE. V lost 2 bases to trimming and J lost 7 bases, with 15 bases between them. CDR3 length equals 15 residues. The CDR3 reads CASSFGRGQIGELFF. The CDR3 DNA sequence: TGTGCCAGCAGCTTCGGTAGAGGCCAAATCGGGGAGCTGTTTTTT. The full variable domain, in which reference TRBV5-8 and TRBJ2-2 provide the parts outside the CDR3, is EAGVTQSPTHLIKTRGQQATLRCSPISGHTSVYWYQQALGLGLQFLLWYDEGEERNRGNFPPRFSGRQFPNYSSELNVNALELEDSALYLCASSFGRGQIGELFFGEGSRLTVL.

The chain is built from TRBV11-2 and TRBJ2-1; 11 nucleotides agree with TRBD2. The CDR3 runs to 14 residues. V trimming: 3 bases; J trimming: 15 bases; junction bases outside the gene matches: 10. Germline V lookup: CDR1 SGHAT, CDR2 FQNNGV. The DNA for the CDR3 is TGTGCCAGCAGCTTTAGCGTAGCGGGAGGGCGTCCGTTCTTC. It yields the protein CASSFSVAGGRPFF.

The chain has TRBV27 and TRBJ1-1, with no clear D. CDR3 length: 13 residues. Germline V gene lookup returns CDR1 MNHEY and CDR2 SMNVEV (reference sequence). The V and J ends lost 2 bases and 1 base respectively, with 5 bases between them. The DNA of the CDR3 is TGTGCCAGCAGTTTAGCAGGGAACACTGAAGCTTTCTTT. Translating it yields CASSLAGNTEAFF.

V and J are TRBV2 and TRBJ2-7, with TRBD1 matching over 8 bases. J was trimmed by 5 bases and V by 9 bases; bases with no gene match: 9. CDR1 is SNHLY, CDR2 FYNNEI, per germline. The CDR3 runs 13 residues. The CDR3 spells CASLAGGLDEQYF. CDR3 nucleotides: TGTGCCAGTCTCGCAGGGGGCCTGGACGAGCAGTACTTC.

This clone is medium-sized within its sample. The chain recombines TRBV7-9 with TRBJ2-1, with 8 bases matching TRBD2. Germline CDR1 reads SEHNR; CDR2 reads FQNEAQ (reference sequence). V shed 4 bases, J shed 7 bases, and the junction held 6 bases outside the gene matches. There are 14 residues in the CDR3. Written as DNA, the CDR3 is TGTGCCAGCAGCTCTCCGGGGGGGTCAAATGAGCAGTTCTTC. Protein: CASSSPGGSNEQFF.